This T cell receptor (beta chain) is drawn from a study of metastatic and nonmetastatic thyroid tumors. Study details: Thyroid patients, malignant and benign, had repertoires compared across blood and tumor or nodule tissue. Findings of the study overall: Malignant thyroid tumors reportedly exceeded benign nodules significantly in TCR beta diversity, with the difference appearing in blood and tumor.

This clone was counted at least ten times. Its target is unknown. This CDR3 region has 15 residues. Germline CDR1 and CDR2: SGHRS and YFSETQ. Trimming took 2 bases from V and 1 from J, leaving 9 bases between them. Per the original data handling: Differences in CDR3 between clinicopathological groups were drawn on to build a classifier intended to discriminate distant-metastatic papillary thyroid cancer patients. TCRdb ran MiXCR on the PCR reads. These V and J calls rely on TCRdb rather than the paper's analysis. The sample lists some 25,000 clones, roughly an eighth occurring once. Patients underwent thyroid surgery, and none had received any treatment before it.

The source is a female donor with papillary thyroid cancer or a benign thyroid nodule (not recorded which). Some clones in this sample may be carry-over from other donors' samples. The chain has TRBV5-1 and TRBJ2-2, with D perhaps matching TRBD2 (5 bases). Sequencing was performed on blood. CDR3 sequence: CASSFGEGNTGELFF. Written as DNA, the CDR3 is TGCGCCAGCAGCTTTGGTGAGGGGAACACCGGGGAGCTGTTTTTT.